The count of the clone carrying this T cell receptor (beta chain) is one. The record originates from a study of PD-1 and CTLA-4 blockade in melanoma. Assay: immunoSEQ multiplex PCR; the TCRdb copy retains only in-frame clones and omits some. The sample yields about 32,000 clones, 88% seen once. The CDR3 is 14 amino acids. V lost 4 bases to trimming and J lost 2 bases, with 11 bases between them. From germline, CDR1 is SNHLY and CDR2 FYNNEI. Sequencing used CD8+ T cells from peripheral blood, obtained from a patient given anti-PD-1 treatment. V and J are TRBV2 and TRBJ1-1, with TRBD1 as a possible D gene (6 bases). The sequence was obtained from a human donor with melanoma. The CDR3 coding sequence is TGTGCCAGCAGTGCCGGGACACCTAACACTGAAGCTTTCTTT. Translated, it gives CASSAGTPNTEAFF.